At least ten counts were recorded for the clone carrying this TCR beta chain. Its antigen is as yet unknown. This sample was taken from a study of spatial heterogeneity in lung cancer. Study-wide context: Detection consistently captured more beta-chain sequences than alpha-chain sequences. Tumor-region counts of TCR transcripts tracked strongly with a T cell module score from matched bulk RNA-seq. The study, taken as a whole, reports: The study found that expanded intratumoral alpha and beta TCR counts tracked tumor mutation counts.

Carried by each TCR cDNA molecule was a unique molecular identifier. TCRdb re-called the 5' RACE reads with MiXCR, one entry per CDR3 protein. The data show more than 9,000 distinct CDR3 sequences, over 7% seen once. Time point of the sample: sample taken at primary tumor resection. Frozen PBMC, nontumor lung or tumor provided whole RNA, which was sequenced unsorted. Germline CDR1 and CDR2: LGHDT and YNNKEL (reference sequence). The V and J ends lost 2 bases and 6 bases respectively, with 21 bases between them. The CDR3 runs to 17 residues. This TCR was sampled from a male donor with early-stage non-small cell lung cancer. Sample: lung tumor tissue, taken at surgery. The chain has TRBV3-1 and TRBJ2-3; D gene uncertain. The CDR3 is CASSQTHPEAPSDTQYF. In nucleotides, the CDR3 is TGTGCCAGCAGCCAAACCCATCCCGAAGCCCCATCGGATACGCAGTATTTT.